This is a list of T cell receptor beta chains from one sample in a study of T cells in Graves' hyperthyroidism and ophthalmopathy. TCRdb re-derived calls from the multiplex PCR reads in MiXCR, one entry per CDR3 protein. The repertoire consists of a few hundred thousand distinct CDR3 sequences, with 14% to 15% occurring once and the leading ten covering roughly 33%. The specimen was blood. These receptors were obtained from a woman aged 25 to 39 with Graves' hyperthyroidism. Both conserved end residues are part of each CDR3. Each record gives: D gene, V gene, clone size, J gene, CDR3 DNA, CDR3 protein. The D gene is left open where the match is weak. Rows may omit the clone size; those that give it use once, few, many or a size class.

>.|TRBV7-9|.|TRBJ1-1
TGTGCCAGCAGCTTAGGTCCTTACACTGAAGCTTTCTTT
CASSLGPYTEAFF
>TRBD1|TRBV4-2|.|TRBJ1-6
TGTGCCAGCAGCCGAGAGCCGGGACAGGGAGATTCACCCCTCCACTTT
CASSREPGQGDSPLHF
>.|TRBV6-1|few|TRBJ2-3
TGTGCCAGCAGTGAGGGGATGCCAGATACGCAGTATTTT
CASSEGMPDTQYF
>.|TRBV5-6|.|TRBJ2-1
TGTGCCAGCACACAGGTATCCTACAATGAGCAGTTCTTC
CASTQVSYNEQFF
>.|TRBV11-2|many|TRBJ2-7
TGTGCCAGCAGCTTAATTCGAGGACCGGGCTCCCCTAGGTTGGAGCAGTACTTC
CASSLIRGPGSPRLEQYF
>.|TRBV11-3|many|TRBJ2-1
TGTGCCAGCAGCCAAGGCGGTTGGATCAATGAGCAGTTCTTC
CASSQGGWINEQFF
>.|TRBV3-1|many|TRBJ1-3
TGTGCCAGCAGCCAAGAAGGTAGAAGCTCTGGAAACACCATATATTTT
CASSQEGRSSGNTIYF
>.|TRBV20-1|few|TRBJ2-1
TGCAGTGCCCGCCTTGAGAGTGAGCAGTTCTTC
CSARLESEQFF
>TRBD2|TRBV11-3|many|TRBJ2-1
TGTGCCAGCAGCTTAGGGGAGGGCCCTGATGAGCAGTTCTTC
CASSLGEGPDEQFF
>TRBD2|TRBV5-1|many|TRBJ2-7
TGCGCCAGCAGCTTGGGGGTACTAGCGGGCCGTGACTACGAGCAGTACTTC
CASSLGVLAGRDYEQYF
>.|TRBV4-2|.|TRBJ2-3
TGTGCCAGCAGCCAAGAAGTGTATACAAATACGCAGTATTTT
CASSQEVYTNTQYF
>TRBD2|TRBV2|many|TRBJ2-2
TGTGCCAGCAGTGTAGATGCGGGAGGGGGCACCGGGGAGCTGTTTTTT
CASSVDAGGGTGELFF
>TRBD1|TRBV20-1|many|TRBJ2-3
TGCAGTGCTAGAGATTTCTGGGACGGTGACGGCAGGGGGCAAGATACGCAGTATTTT
CSARDFWDGDGRGQDTQYF
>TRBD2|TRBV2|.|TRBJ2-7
TGTGCCAGCAGCCGCGGACTAGCGGACGCCTACGAGCAGTACTTC
CASSRGLADAYEQYF
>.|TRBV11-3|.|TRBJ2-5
TGTGCCAGCAGCTTAGTGCCCCCAGAGACCCAGTACTTC
CASSLVPPETQYF
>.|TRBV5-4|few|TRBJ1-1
TGTGCCAGCAGCGGGAGACAACTTGAAGCTTTCTTT
CASSGRQLEAFF
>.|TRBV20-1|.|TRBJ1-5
TGCAGTGCTACTGGGGGCAAAAGCAATCAGCCCCAGCATTTT
CSATGGKSNQPQHF
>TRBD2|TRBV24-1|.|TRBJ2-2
TGTGCCACCAGTGACAGGACTAGCGGCACCGGGGAGCTGTTTTTT
CATSDRTSGTGELFF
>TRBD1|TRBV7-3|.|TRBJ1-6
TGTGCCAGCAGCTTTGTACCCGACAGGGAGTTTTCACCCCTCCACTTT
CASSFVPDREFSPLHF
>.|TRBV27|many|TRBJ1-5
TGTGCCAGCAGTCCCGCTATGAGTACTGGAAGAAATCAGCCCCAGCATTTT
CASSPAMSTGRNQPQHF
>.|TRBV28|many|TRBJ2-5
TGTGCCAGCAGTTTTCGTACCCAGAGGACTCTCCACTGGTACCAAGAGACCCAGTACTTC
CASSFRTQRTLHWYQETQYF
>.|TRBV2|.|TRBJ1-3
TGTGCCAGCAGTGACGGGCATACTGGAAACACCATATATTTT
CASSDGHTGNTIYF
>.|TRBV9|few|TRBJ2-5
TGTGCCAGCAGCCTAGGGGGCAGCGGGATAGTGGAAGAGACCCAGTACTTC
CASSLGGSGIVEETQYF
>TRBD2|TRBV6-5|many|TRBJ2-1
TGTGCCAGCAGTTATCTGACTAGCGGGAGGGCCCAGAAGGGTGAGCAGTTCTTC
CASSYLTSGRAQKGEQFF